The rows below give T cell receptor beta chains drawn from one sample of a study of blood T cell repertoires in COVID-19. This table comes from immunoSEQ multiplex PCR, and its TCRdb copy is limited to in-frame clones, with some not included. The top ten hold around 2.3% of the sample, which has 150,000 to 200,000 clones, 89% seen once. The material sequenced was PBMCs or T cells enriched from blood (not recorded which). Receptors were obtained from a woman between 40 and 50 years old with acute COVID-19. Each CDR3 is given with its conserved first and last residue. D genes are given only for firm matches. The size entry is marked missing in some rows and otherwise reads once, few, many or a size class.

once	TRBJ1-6	TRBV25-1	NA	CASSSQGPYNSPLHF	TGTGCCAGCAGCTCCCAGGGCCCCTATAATTCACCCCTCCACTTT
NA	TRBJ2-3	TRBV6-5	TRBD1	CASTTGGSDTQYF	TGTGCCAGCACCACAGGGGGCAGTGATACGCAGTATTTT
NA	TRBJ1-6	TRBV13	TRBD1	CASSPGQGNSPLHF	TGTGCCAGCAGCCCAGGACAGGGGAATTCACCCCTCCACTTT
NA	TRBJ2-1	TRBV7-2	TRBD1	CASSLGTGGSYNEQFF	TGTGCCAGCAGCTTAGGGACAGGAGGCTCCTACAATGAGCAGTTCTTC
NA	TRBJ2-3	TRBV27	NA	CASSLYRDHSDTQYF	TGTGCCAGCAGTTTGTACAGGGATCATTCAGATACGCAGTATTTT
NA	TRBJ2-7	TRBV7-2	NA	CASSLPPGGEQYF	TGTGCCAGCAGCTTACCCCCGGGTGGCGAGCAGTACTTC
once	TRBJ2-2	TRBV2	NA	CASSRPPENTGELFF	TGTGCCAGCAGTCGTCCCCCAGAGAACACCGGGGAGCTGTTTTTT
NA	TRBJ1-2	TRBV18	NA	CASSPLRGADYGYTF	TGTGCCAGCTCACCACTCAGGGGAGCTGACTATGGCTACACCTTC
NA	TRBJ2-3	TRBV5-1	TRBD2	CASSLARTSGFTDTQYF	TGCGCCAGCAGCTTGGCCAGGACTAGCGGGTTCACAGATACGCAGTATTTT
few	TRBJ1-3	TRBV30	NA	CAWGDRPSGNTIYF	TGTGCCTGGGGAGACAGGCCCTCTGGAAACACCATATATTTT
NA	TRBJ2-3	TRBV24-1	TRBD2	CATSERTSLSSTDTQYF	TGTGCCACCAGTGAGCGGACTAGCCTTTCCTCCACAGATACGCAGTATTTT
NA	TRBJ1-1	TRBV6-6	TRBD1	CASRFNRDRGNTEAFF	TGTGCCAGCAGGTTTAACCGGGACAGGGGGAACACTGAAGCTTTCTTT
NA	TRBJ2-5	TRBV11-2	NA	CASSLAIPSLGEETQYF	TGTGCCAGCAGCTTAGCAATACCCTCGCTGGGAGAAGAGACCCAGTACTTC
NA	TRBJ2-1	TRBV4-2	TRBD2	CASSQHRASGGENEQFF	TGTGCCAGCAGCCAACACCGCGCTAGCGGGGGGGAAAATGAGCAGTTCTTC
NA	TRBJ2-7	TRBV4-2	TRBD1	CASSQQQGADRYEQYF	TGTGCCAGCAGCCAACAACAGGGGGCGGATCGATACGAGCAGTACTTC
NA	TRBJ2-3	TRBV6-1	TRBD2	CASSDRTSDAAYF	TGTGCCAGCAGTGATAGGACTAGCGACGCCGCGTATTTT
NA	TRBJ2-3	TRBV6-2/TRBV6-3	TRBD2	CASSWDSGGPDTQYF	TGTGCCAGCAGTTGGGATAGCGGGGGCCCGGATACGCAGTATTTT